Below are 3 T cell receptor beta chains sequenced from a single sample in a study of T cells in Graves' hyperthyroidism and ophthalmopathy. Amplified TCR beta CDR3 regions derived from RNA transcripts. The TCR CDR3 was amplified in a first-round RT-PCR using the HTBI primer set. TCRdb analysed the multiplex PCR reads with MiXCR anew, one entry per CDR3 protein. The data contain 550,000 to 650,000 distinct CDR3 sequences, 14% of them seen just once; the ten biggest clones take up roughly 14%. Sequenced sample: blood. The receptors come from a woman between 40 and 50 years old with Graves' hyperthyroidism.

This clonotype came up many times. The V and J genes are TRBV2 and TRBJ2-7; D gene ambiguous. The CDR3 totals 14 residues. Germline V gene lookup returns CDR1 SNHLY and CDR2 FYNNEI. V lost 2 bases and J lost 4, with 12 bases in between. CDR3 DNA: TGTGCCAGCAGTGAAAGGGCTACAGTATACGAGCAGTACTTC. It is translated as CASSERATVYEQYF.

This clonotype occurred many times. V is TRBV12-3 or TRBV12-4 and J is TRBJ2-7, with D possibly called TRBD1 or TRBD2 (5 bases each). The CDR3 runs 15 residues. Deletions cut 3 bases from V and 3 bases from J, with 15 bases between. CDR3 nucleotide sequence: TGTGCCAGCAGTTTGGGGCAGGGAGCCTTCTACGAGCAGTACTTC. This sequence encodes CASSLGQGAFYEQYF.

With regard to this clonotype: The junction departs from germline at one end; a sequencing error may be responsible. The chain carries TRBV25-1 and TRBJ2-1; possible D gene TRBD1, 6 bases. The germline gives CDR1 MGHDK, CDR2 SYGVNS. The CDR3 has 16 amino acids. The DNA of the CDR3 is TGTGTCAGCACCCGAGGGGGACCTAACTCCTACAATGAGCAGTTCTTC. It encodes CVSTRGGPNSYNEQFF.